This record concerns one T cell receptor (beta chain) sequence. These data come from a study of T cell clusters in autoimmune cytopenias. Some 39,000 genome equivalents of blood DNA were amplified for TRB. Multiplex touch-down PCR amplified TRB using TRB-A and TRB-B pools in one tube. From its re-call of the multiplex PCR reads, TCRdb lists each CDR3 protein once, without DNA. Listed are several hundred distinct CDR3 sequences; approximately 31% falls within the top ten. This sample also belongs to another study, concerning T cell repertoires in aging, cancer and after chemotherapy. That work adds: Six age groups, ranging from 30 or younger to 70 or older, included the donors. Paired samples before and after chemotherapy came from chronic lymphocytic leukemia patients on fludarabine- or bendamustine-based regimens.

Material for sequencing was peripheral blood. The sequence derives from a human donor with chronic lymphocytic leukemia.

This CDR3 is CASTRETEAFF. The J gene is TRBJ1-1, the V gene TRBV6-1; TCRdb's D call of TRBD1 is untestable without DNA. Germline V CDR1 and CDR2: MNHNS, SASEGT. The CDR3 loop spans 11 amino acids.